This T cell receptor beta chain was captured by sequencing in a study of blood T cell repertoires in COVID-19. For the study at large: Acute and convalescent COVID-19 samples came from the United States, Italy and Spain. The cDNA or gDNA used as material had been derived from T cells, B-cell-depleted T cells, or PBMCs.

The V gene end was trimmed by 0 bases and the J gene end by 5 bases; junction bases not matched to a gene: 4. The CDR3 has 15 amino acids. Looked up from germline, CDR1 is MGHRA and CDR2 is YSYEKL. In the authors' workflow: Amplification of reference gene primers was used by the study to estimate nucleated cell counts. Measured with immunoSEQ multiplex PCR; TCRdb has only the in-frame clones, and not every one. From that table come the V and J calls and clone size; the DNA was used to work out D and trimming. The sample lists over 400,000 clones; approximately 85% were seen once. This sequence joins TRBV4-1 and TRBJ2-3; 8 nucleotides line up with TRBD2. This TCR was recovered from a human donor in a cohort sampled during active COVID-19. Source material: peripheral blood. Here the CDR3 DNA reads TGCGCCAGCAGCCAAGATGGGCTAGCGGGAGATACGCAGTATTTT. Its translation is CASSQDGLAGDTQYF.